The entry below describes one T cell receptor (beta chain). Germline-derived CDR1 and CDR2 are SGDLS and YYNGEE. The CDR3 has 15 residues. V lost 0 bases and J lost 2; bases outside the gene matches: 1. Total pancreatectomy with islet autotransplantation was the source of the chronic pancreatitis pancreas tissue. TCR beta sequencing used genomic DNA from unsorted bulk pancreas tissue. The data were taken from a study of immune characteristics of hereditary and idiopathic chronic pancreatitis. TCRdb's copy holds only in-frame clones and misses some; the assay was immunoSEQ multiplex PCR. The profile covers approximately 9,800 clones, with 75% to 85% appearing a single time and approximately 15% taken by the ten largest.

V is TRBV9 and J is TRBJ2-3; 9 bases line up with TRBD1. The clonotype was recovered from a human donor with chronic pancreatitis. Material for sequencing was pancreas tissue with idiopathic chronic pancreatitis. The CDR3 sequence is CASSVGDRVTDTQYF. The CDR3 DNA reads TGTGCCAGCAGCGTAGGGGACAGGGTCACAGATACGCAGTATTTT.